This passage covers 3 T cell receptor beta chains from one sample sequenced in a study of shared clonotypes between healthy human individuals. The data were produced by immunoSEQ multiplex PCR, yet TCRdb's version contains in-frame clones alone and is incomplete. Here the sample spans 2 million to 2.5 million clones, almost 96% being singletons. Sequencing was performed on naive CD4+ T cells sorted from blood. Subset meaning: CD45RA+ positively selected. The receptors originated from a young man in good health.

CDR3 residues: CASSYSPRGEKLFF. The CDR3 nucleotides read TGTGCCAGCAGTTACTCTCCCCGGGGTGAAAAACTGTTTTTT. The chain couples TRBV6-5 to TRBJ1-4; no firm D call. Germline CDR1 is MNHEY and CDR2 is SVGAGI. CDR3 length equals 14 residues. Trimming removed 0 bases from V and 7 bases from J, with 9 bases in between.

The chain links TRBV7-2 to TRBJ1-5, with 7 bases fitting TRBD1. This CDR3 comprises 15 residues. Germline V CDR1 and CDR2: SGHTA, FQGNSA. Trimming at V came to 5 bases and at J to 8 bases, leaving 12 bases not matched to a gene. The CDR3 reads CASSTGQTGREPQHF. CDR3 in DNA: TGTGCCAGCAGCACGGGACAGACCGGCAGGGAGCCCCAGCATTTT.

V usage is TRBV9 and J usage is TRBJ2-1, with a tentative D call TRBD1 (6 bases). Germline CDR1 is SGDLS and CDR2 is YYNGEE. The CDR3 covers 14 residues. V was clipped by 3 bases and J by 6 bases, with 13 bases between them. CDR3 protein: CASSETGWGNEQFF. The CDR3 bases are TGTGCCAGCAGCGAGACAGGTTGGGGCAATGAGCAGTTCTTC.